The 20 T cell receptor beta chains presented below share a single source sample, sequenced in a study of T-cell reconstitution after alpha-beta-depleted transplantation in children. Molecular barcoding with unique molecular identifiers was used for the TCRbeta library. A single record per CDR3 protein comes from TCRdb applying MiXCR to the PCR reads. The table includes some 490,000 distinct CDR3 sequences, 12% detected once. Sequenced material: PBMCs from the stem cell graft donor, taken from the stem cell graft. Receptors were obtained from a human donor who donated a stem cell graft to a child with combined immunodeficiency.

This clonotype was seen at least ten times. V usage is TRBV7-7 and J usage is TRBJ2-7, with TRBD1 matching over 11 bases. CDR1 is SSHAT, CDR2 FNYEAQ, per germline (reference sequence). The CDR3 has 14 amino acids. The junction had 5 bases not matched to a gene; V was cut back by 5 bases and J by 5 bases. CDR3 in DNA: TGTGCCAGCAGCCCGACGGACAGGGGGCACGAGCAGTACTTC. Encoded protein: CASSPTDRGHEQYF.

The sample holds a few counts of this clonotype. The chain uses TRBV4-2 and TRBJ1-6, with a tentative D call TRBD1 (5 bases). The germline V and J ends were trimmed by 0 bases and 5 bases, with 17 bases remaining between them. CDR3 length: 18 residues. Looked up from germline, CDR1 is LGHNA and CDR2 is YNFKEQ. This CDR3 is CASSQDPPDTPNNSPLHF. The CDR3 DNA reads TGTGCCAGCAGCCAAGATCCTCCGGACACGCCAAATAATTCACCCCTCCACTTT.

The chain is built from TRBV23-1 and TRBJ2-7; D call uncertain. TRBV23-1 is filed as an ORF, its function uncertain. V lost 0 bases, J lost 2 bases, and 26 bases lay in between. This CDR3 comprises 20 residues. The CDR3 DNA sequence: TGCGCCAGCAGTCAATCGCCCATTGAACATCCGGGCCAGACCACCTACGAGCAGTACTTC. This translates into CASSQSPIEHPGQTTYEQYF.

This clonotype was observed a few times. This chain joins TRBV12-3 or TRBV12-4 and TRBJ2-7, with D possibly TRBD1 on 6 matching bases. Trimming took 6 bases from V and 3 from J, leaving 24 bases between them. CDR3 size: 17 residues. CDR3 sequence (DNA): TGTGCCAGCAGCTTATCCCACGCGTTGGACAGAGACTACGAGCAGTACTTC. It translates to CASSLSHALDRDYEQYF.

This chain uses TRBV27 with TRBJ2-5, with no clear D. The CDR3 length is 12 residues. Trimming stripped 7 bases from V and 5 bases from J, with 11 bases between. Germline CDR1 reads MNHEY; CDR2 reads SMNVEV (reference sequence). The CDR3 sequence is CASNLQPETQYF. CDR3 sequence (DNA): TGTGCCAGCAACCTACAACCGGAGACCCAGTACTTC.

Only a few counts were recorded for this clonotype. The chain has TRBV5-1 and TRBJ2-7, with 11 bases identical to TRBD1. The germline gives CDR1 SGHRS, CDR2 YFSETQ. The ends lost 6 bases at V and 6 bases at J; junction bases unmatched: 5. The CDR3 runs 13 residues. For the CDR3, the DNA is TGCGCCAGCACGAAGGGACAGGGGGGCGAGCAGTACTTC. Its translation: CASTKGQGGEQYF.

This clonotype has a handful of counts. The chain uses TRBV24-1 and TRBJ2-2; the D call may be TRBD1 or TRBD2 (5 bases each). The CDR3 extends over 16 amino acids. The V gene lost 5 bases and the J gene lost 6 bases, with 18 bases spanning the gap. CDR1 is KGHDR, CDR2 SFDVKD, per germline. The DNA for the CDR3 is TGTGCCACCAGTGGGATCTCGGGGCGTGGAGCCGGGGAGCTGTTTTTT. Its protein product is CATSGISGRGAGELFF.

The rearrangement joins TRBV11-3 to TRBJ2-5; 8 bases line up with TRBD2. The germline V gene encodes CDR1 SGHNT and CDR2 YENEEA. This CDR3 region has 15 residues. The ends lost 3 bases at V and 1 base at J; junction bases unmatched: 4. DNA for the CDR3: TGTGCCAGCAGCTTGGGCGGGGGGCCCCAAGAGACCCAGTACTTC. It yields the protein CASSLGGGPQETQYF.

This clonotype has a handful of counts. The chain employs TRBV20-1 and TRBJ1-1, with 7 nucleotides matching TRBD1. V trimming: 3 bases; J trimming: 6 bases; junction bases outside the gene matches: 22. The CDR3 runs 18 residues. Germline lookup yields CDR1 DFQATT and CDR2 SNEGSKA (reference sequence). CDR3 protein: CSARGGGISRQGGSEAFF. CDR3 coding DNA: TGCAGTGCTAGGGGTGGAGGGATTAGTCGACAGGGAGGGTCTGAAGCTTTCTTT.

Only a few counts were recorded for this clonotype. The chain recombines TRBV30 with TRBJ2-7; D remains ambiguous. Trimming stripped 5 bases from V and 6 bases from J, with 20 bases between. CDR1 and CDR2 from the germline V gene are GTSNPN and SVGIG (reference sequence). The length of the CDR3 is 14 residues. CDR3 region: CAWFPRSGSFEQYF. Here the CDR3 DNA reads TGTGCCTGGTTCCCCCGAAGTGGGTCGTTCGAGCAGTACTTC.

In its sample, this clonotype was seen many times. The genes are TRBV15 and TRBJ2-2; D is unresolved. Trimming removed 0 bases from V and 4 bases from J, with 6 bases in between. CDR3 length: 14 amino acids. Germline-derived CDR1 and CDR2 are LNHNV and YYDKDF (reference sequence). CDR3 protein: CATSRDLATGELFF. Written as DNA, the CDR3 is TGTGCCACCAGCAGAGATTTGGCCACCGGGGAGCTGTTTTTT.

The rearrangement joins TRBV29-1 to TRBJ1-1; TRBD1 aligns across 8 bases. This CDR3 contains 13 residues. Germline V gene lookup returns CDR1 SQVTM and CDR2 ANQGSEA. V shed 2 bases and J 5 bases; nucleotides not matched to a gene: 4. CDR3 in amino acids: CSVEHRDRTEAFF. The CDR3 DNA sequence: TGCAGCGTTGAACACAGGGACAGGACTGAAGCTTTCTTT.

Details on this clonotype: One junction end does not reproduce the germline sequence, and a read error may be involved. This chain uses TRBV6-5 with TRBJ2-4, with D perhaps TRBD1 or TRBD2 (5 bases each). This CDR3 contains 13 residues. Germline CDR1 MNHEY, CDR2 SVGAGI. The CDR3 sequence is CASSYDRGGHSNF. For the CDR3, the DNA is TGTGCCAGCAGTTATGATCGGGGTGGACACAGTAACTTC.

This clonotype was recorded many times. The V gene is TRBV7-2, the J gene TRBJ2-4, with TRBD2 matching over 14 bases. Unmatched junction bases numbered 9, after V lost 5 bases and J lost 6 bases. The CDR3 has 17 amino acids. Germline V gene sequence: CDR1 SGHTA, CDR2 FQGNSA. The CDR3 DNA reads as TGTGCCAGCAGCCGACGATCCGGGACTAGCGGGAGAAACATTCAGTACTTC. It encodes CASSRRSGTSGRNIQYF. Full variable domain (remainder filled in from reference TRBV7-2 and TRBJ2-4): GAGVSQSPSNKVTEKGKDVELRCDPISGHTALYWYRQSLGQGLEFLIYFQGNSAPDKSGLPSDRFSAERTGGSVSTLTIQRTQQEDSAVYLCASSRRSGTSGRNIQYFGAGTRLSVL.

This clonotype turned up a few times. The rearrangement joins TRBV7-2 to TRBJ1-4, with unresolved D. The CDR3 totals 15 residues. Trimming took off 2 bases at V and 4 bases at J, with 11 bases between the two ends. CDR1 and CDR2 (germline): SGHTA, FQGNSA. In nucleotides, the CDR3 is TGTGCCAGCAGCTTACGGTCAGATGGTAATGAAAAACTGTTTTTT. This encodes CASSLRSDGNEKLFF.

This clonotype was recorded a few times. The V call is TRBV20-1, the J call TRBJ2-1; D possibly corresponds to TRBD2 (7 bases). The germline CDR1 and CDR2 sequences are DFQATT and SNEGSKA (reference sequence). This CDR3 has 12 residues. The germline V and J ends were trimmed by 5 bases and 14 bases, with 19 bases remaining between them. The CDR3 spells CSAVQQGRGEFF. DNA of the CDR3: TGCAGTGCTGTCCAACAGGGACGGGGGGAGTTCTTC.

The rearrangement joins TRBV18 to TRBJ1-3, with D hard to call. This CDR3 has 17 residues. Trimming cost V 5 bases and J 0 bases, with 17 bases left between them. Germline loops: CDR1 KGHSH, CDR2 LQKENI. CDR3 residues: CASSAMDGTSSGNTIYF. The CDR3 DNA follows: TGTGCCAGCTCAGCGATGGACGGAACGAGCTCTGGAAACACCATATATTTT.

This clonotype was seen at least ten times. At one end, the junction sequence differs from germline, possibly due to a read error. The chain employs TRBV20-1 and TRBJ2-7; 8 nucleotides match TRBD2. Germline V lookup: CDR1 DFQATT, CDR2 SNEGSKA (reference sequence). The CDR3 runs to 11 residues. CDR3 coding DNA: TGCAGCGCTACTAGCGGCTACGAGCAGTACTTC. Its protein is CSATSGYEQYF.

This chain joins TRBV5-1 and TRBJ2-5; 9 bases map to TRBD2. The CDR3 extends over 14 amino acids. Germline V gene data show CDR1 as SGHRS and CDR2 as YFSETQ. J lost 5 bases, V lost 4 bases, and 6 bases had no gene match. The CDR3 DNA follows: TGCGCCAGCAGCCCTACTGCGGGGGGGGAGACCCAGTACTTC. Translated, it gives CASSPTAGGETQYF.

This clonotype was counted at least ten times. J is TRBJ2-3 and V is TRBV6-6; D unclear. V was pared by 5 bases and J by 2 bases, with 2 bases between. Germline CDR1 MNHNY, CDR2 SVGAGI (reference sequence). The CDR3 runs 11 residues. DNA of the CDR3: TGTGCCAGCAGTACCACAGATACGCAGTATTTT. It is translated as CASSTTDTQYF.